The source of this TCR beta chain is a study of beta chain features in type 1 diabetes. The germline V gene encodes CDR1 SGHRS and CDR2 YFSETQ. Losses at the gene ends were 5 bases for V and 2 bases for J; bases not matched to a gene: 4. The CDR3 consists of 14 residues. Expressed TCRB transcripts were sequenced because the isolated RNA had all been reverse transcribed beforehand. Sequencing used immunoSEQ multiplex PCR; TCRdb keeps in-frame clones, though not all of them. The table lists roughly 450,000 clones, over 10% of them singletons. Findings of the study overall: Moderately but significantly shorter TCRB CDR3s were found in Type 1 diabetes patients in all four CD4+ subsets. Whether HLA type influences TCRB rearrangement remained unresolved here.

Comment on this clone: The antigen remains undetermined.

The sample consisted of naive CD4+ T cells from blood. The rearrangement links TRBV5-1 to TRBJ2-1; 7 positions agree with TRBD2. The receptor was derived from a woman in her late teens or twenties in good health. CDR3 in amino acids: CASSRSGTYNEQFF. The CDR3 DNA is TGCGCCAGCAGTCGGAGCGGGACCTACAATGAGCAGTTCTTC.